This TCR beta chain appears in the sequencing data of a study of blood T cells in healthy people across ages. With a J-beta primer mix and a sample-barcoded 5' primer, a second PCR ran roughly 6 to 11 cycles. TCRdb redid the calling of the 5' RACE reads with MiXCR, one entry per CDR3 protein. The sample yields roughly 1.9 million distinct CDR3 sequences, roughly two fifths seen once. This clonotype was recorded a few times. The antigen is undetermined. Germline CDR1 and CDR2: SGHRS and YFSETQ. CDR3 length: 17 amino acids. Trimming stripped 0 bases from V and 4 bases from J, with 14 bases between. General study results and limits: Age showed a roughly linear inverse relationship with TCR beta diversity per million T cells. Versus aged donors, long-lived donors had higher diversity and more naive CD4+ cells. Unsorted PBMC material precluded a definitive naive versus antigen-experienced comparison.

This chain connects TRBV5-1 to TRBJ2-6, with D hard to call. This receptor was taken from a human donor in good health. Specimen: blood. The CDR3 nucleotides read TGCGCCAGCAGCTTGGTACCAACCAATGAGGGGGCCAACGTCCTGACTTTC. Protein product: CASSLVPTNEGANVLTF. Variable domain in full (rest from reference TRBV5-1 and TRBJ2-6): KAGVTQTPRYLIKTRGQQVTLSCSPISGHRSVSWYQQTPGQGLQFLFEYFSETQRNKGNFPGRFSGRQFSNSRSEMNVSTLELGDSALYLCASSLVPTNEGANVLTFGAGSRLTVL.